The next 4 T cell receptor beta chains were all read from a single sample in a study of T cell responses to AZD1222 COVID-19 vaccine (dated by TCRdb to the early 2020s). In light of the paper, this sample's time point label describes: baseline before first vaccination. Library construction relied on the immunoSEQ multiplex PCR assay. TCRdb took this table from immuneACCESS and kept in-frame rearrangements with V and J called. Such tables lack part of the clones; where checked against another copy, unresolved V genes explain under half of the gap, and the rest is unexplained. This sample holds around 150,000 clones; roughly 80% were observed only once. Over 4% of the sample comes from the top ten. The sequences come from peripheral blood, collected on day 0 of AZD1222 vaccination. The receptors stem from an adult in good health.

This chain joins TRBV15 and TRBJ1-2; D unclear. Germline lookup yields CDR1 LNHNV and CDR2 YYDKDF (reference sequence). The CDR3 is 13 residues long. Between the trimmed V and J ends, which lost 1 base and 2 bases, there was a span of 5 bases. The CDR3 is CATSRGTNYGYTF. The CDR3 DNA is TGTGCCACCAGCAGAGGGACGAACTATGGCTACACCTTC.

The genes are TRBV4-1 and TRBJ1-1; 7 nucleotides match TRBD1. The junction had 5 bases not matched to a gene; V was cut back by 3 bases and J by 4 bases. The CDR3 runs 14 residues. The germline gives CDR1 MGHRA, CDR2 YSYEKL. The CDR3 nucleotides are TGCGCCAGCAGCCAGGACACAGGGGTCACTGAAGCTTTCTTT. The encoded protein is CASSQDTGVTEAFF.

The chain combines TRBV28 with TRBJ1-1; D remains unclear. The CDR3 contains 12 residues. Trimming shortened V by 1 base and J by 3 bases, and 3 bases separated the two germline ends. Per germline, CDR1 MDHEN and CDR2 SYDVKM. CDR3 residues: CASSLLYTEAFF. The CDR3 DNA reads as TGTGCCAGCAGTTTATTGTACACTGAAGCTTTCTTT.

The gene calls are TRBV3-1 (or the pseudogene TRBV3-2) and TRBJ2-1, with 7 bases matching TRBD2. V trimming: 0 bases; J trimming: 9 bases; junction bases outside the gene matches: 2. The CDR3 covers 13 residues. The germline CDR1 and CDR2 sequences are LGHDT and YNNKEL (reference sequence). CDR3 DNA: TGTGCCAGCAGCCAAGATCGGGGGGTTGAGCAGTTCTTC. As protein: CASSQDRGVEQFF.